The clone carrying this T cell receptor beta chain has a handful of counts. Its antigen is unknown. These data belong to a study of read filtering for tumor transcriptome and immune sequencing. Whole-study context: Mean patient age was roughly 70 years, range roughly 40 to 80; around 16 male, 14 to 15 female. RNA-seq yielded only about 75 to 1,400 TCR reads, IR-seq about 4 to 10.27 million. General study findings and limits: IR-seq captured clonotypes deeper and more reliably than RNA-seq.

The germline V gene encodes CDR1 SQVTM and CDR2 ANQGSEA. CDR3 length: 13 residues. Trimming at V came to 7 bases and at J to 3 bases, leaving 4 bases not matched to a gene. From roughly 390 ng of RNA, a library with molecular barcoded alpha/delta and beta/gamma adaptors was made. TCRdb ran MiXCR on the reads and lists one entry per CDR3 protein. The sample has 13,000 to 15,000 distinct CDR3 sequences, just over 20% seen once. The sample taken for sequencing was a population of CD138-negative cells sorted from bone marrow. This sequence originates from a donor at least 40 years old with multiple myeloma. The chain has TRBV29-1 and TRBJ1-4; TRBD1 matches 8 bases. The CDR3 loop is CSALGQANEKLFF. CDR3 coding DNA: TGCAGCGCCCTGGGACAGGCTAATGAAAAACTGTTTTTT.